This TCR beta chain comes out of a study of blood T cell repertoires in COVID-19. From germline, CDR1 is SEHNR and CDR2 FQNEAQ (reference sequence). The CDR3 runs 14 residues. Trimming cost V 4 bases and J 7 bases, with 13 bases left between them. Measured with immunoSEQ multiplex PCR; TCRdb has only the in-frame clones, and not every one. The data hold roughly 250,000 clones, with 70% to 90% observed a single time. The sequenced sample was PBMCs or T cells enriched from blood (not recorded which). The chain links TRBV7-9 to TRBJ1-4; possible D gene TRBD1, 6 bases. The sequence was obtained from a woman aged 40 to 50 with acute COVID-19. CDR3 amino acids: CASSSTGTSEKLFF. CDR3 bases: TGTGCCAGCAGCTCTACAGGGACGAGTGAAAAACTGTTTTTT.